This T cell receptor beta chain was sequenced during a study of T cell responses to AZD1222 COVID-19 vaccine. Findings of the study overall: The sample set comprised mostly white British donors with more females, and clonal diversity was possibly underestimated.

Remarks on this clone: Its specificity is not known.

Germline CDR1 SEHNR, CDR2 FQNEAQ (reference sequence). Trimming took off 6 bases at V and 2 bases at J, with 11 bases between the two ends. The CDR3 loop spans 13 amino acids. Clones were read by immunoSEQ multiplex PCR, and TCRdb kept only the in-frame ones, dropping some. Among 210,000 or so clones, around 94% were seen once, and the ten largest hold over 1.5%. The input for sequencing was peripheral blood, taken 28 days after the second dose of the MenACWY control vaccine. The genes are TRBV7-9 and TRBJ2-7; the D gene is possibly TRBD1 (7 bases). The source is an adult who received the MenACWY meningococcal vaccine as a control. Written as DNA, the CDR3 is TGTGCCAGCAGGGGGGGACAGCCCTACGAGCAGTACTTC. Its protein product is CASRGGQPYEQYF.